Following are 24 T cell receptor beta chains from one sample sequenced in a study of T cell changes during pregnancy in multiple sclerosis. Some clones are missing from TCRdb's copy, which holds only in-frame ones; the method was immunoSEQ multiplex PCR. The sample records approximately 63,000 clones, almost 95% being singletons. The sequencing here drew on peripheral blood, taken in the third trimester of pregnancy. All receptors come from a female donor in good health, enrolled as a control in a pregnancy study.

The chain is built from TRBV30 and TRBJ2-1; 10 bases fit TRBD1. Germline-derived CDR1 and CDR2 are GTSNPN and SVGIG (reference sequence). This CDR3 has 12 residues. V shed 8 bases, J shed 8 bases, and the junction held 6 bases outside the gene matches. The CDR3 coding sequence is TGTGCCCGGGACAGGGGCACCGATGAGCAGTTCTTC. It yields the protein CARDRGTDEQFF.

The gene calls are TRBV11-2 and TRBJ2-1; 7 nucleotides agree with TRBD2. The CDR3 length is 15 residues. CDR1 and CDR2 (germline): SGHAT, FQNNGV. V trimming: 3 bases; J trimming: 6 bases; junction bases outside the gene matches: 8. CDR3 nucleotide sequence: TGTGCCAGCAGCTTCATCAGCGGGACCCGCAATGAGCAGTTCTTC. Its protein product is CASSFISGTRNEQFF.

The J gene is TRBJ1-2, the V gene TRBV6-6; the D gene is possibly TRBD1 (5 bases). V lost 4 bases and J 1 base, leaving 7 bases between the germline ends. This CDR3 comprises 13 residues. Germline-derived CDR1 and CDR2 are MNHNY and SVGAGI (reference sequence). In DNA form, the CDR3 reads TGTGCCAGCAGTTCGGGGGTTAACTATGGCTACACCTTC. Translating gives CASSSGVNYGYTF.

The CDR3 reads CASSLGGGNTIYF. The CDR3 DNA sequence: TGTGCCAGTAGCCTGGGAGGGGGAAACACCATATATTTT. J is TRBJ1-3 and V is TRBV19; unclear D gene. V lost 6 bases and J 4 bases, leaving 10 bases between the germline ends. The CDR3 is made up of 13 amino acids. Germline loops: CDR1 LNHDA, CDR2 SQIVND (reference sequence). The variable domain in full, completed from reference TRBV19 and TRBJ1-3, reads DGGITQSPKYLFRKEGQNVTLSCEQNLNHDAMYWYRQDPGQGLRLIYYSQIVNDFQKGDIAEGYSVSREKKESFPLTVTSAQKNPTAFYLCASSLGGGNTIYFGEGSWLTVV.

This clone was observed once. This rearrangement joins TRBV6-5 to TRBJ1-6; D gene unclear. The V and J ends lost 7 bases and 7 bases respectively, with 11 bases between them. CDR3 length: 13 amino acids. Germline assignment: CDR1 MNHEY and CDR2 SVGAGI. The CDR3 here is CASIGRGNSPLHF. CDR3 sequence (DNA): TGTGCCAGCATTGGTAGAGGAAATTCACCCCTCCACTTT.

The chain recombines TRBV7-2 with TRBJ2-5; TRBD1 aligns across 7 bases. The CDR3 consists of 15 residues. The germline V gene has CDR1 SGHTA and CDR2 FQGNSA. Trimming cost V 2 bases and J 11 bases; bases outside gene matches: 14. CDR3 in DNA: TGTGCCAGCAGCTTACTCGGGCAGGGGGACCCAAAGCAGTACTTC. Translated: CASSLLGQGDPKQYF.

The CDR3 loop reads CASSLGGAGNTEAFF. In DNA form, the CDR3 reads TGTGCCAGCAGCTTGGGCGGGGCTGGAAACACTGAAGCTTTCTTT. The rearrangement uses TRBV5-4 and TRBJ1-1; possible D gene TRBD1, 5 bases. Germline CDR1 SGHNT, CDR2 YYREEE (reference sequence). The CDR3 contains 15 residues. Between the trimmed V and J ends, which lost 0 bases and 2 bases, there was a span of 11 bases. Full variable domain (missing parts from reference TRBV5-4 and TRBJ1-1): ETGVTQSPTHLIKTRGQQVTLRCSSQSGHNTVSWYQQALGQGPQFIFQYYREEENGRGNFPPRFSGLQFPNYSSELNVNALELDDSALYLCASSLGGAGNTEAFFGQGTRLTVV.

This chain's CDR3 is CASSIPQTGGYNQPQHF. The CDR3 bases are TGTGCCAGTAGTATCCCTCAGACAGGGGGTTACAATCAGCCCCAGCATTTT. The chain has TRBV19 and TRBJ1-5, with TRBD1 matching over 9 bases. CDR1 LNHDA and CDR2 SQIVND come from the germline V gene (reference sequence). This CDR3 has 17 residues. The V gene end was trimmed by 3 bases and the J gene end by 3 bases; junction bases not matched to a gene: 9.

This rearrangement joins TRBV7-2 to TRBJ2-7; possible D gene TRBD1, 6 bases. This CDR3 is 15 amino acids long. CDR1 SGHTA and CDR2 FQGNSA come from the germline V gene. V was clipped by 4 bases and J by 3 bases, with 16 bases between them. The CDR3 DNA reads TGTGCCAGCAGCTCAAGCAGGGGAGTAGTCTACGAGCAGTACTTC. Translated, it gives CASSSSRGVVYEQYF.

The V and J genes are TRBV4-1 and TRBJ2-2, with D unresolved. Germline V CDR1 and CDR2: MGHRA, YSYEKL. The V end lost 1 base, the J end lost 6 bases, and 9 bases lay between the germline ends. The CDR3 totals 14 residues. The DNA for the CDR3 is TGCGCCAGCAGCCAAGTACAGTCGGCCGGGGAGCTGTTTTTT. This encodes CASSQVQSAGELFF.

This chain connects TRBV9 to TRBJ2-3; TRBD2 matches at 10 bases. Looked up from germline, CDR1 is SGDLS and CDR2 is YYNGEE. With 0 bases clipped from V and 5 bases from J, the junction kept 9 bases outside the gene matches. This CDR3 has 17 residues. The CDR3 coding sequence is TGTGCCAGCAGCGTAGCTATTCTAGCGGGAGCGGGAGATACGCAGTATTTT. As protein: CASSVAILAGAGDTQYF.

This clone was seen only once. V gene TRBV4-1 combines with J gene TRBJ2-7; a weak D match, TRBD1 (6 bases). CDR3 size: 13 residues. Trimming left V 1 base short and J 5 bases short, with 9 bases between. From germline, CDR1 is MGHRA and CDR2 YSYEKL. The CDR3 nucleotides read TGCGCCAGCAGCCAAGGGGGGCCCAACGAGCAGTACTTC. It is translated as CASSQGGPNEQYF.

The chain is built from TRBV30 and TRBJ2-7, with a possible D match to TRBD2 (6 bases). Trimming stripped 0 bases from V and 6 bases from J, with 9 bases between. Looked up from germline, CDR1 is GTSNPN and CDR2 is SVGIG (reference sequence). The CDR3 spans 12 residues. CDR3 coding DNA: TGTGCCTGGAGTGTAGGAGGGTTCGAGCAGTACTTC. It yields the protein CAWSVGGFEQYF.

This sequence joins TRBV18 and TRBJ1-3; D remains unclear. The CDR3 totals 14 residues. V lost 3 bases and J lost 7, with 13 bases in between. Germline values: CDR1 KGHSH, CDR2 LQKENI. The CDR3 bases are TGTGCCAGCTCACCGAACCTCTTTGAGAACACCATATATTTT. This codes for CASSPNLFENTIYF.

This chain connects TRBV7-9 to TRBJ1-5; no clear D gene. The CDR3 extends over 13 amino acids. V was trimmed by 1 base and J by 4 bases, leaving 5 bases between them. Germline CDR1 reads SEHNR; CDR2 reads FQNEAQ (reference sequence). The CDR3 sequence is CASSLGANQPQHF. The CDR3, as DNA: TGTGCCAGCAGCTTAGGGGCAAATCAGCCCCAGCATTTT.

This chain connects TRBV28 to TRBJ2-7, with 8 bases identical to TRBD1. V trimming: 5 bases; J trimming: 4 bases; junction bases outside the gene matches: 7. The CDR3 is 14 residues long. Germline CDR1 MDHEN, CDR2 SYDVKM. The DNA for the CDR3 is TGTGCCAGCAGTAACACAGGGGGAAGGTACGAGCAGTACTTC. Its protein is CASSNTGGRYEQYF.

The gene calls are TRBV6-1 and TRBJ1-2; no clear D. CDR1 and CDR2 from the germline V gene are MNHNS and SASEGT. This CDR3 is built from 13 residues. Trimming shortened V by 3 bases and J by 9 bases, and 14 bases separated the two germline ends. The CDR3 loop is CASSDERGDCYTF. The CDR3, as DNA: TGTGCCAGCAGTGATGAACGGGGAGATTGCTACACCTTC.

V and J are TRBV7-3 and TRBJ2-2; tentative D call: TRBD2 (5 bases). The CDR3 has 14 amino acids. Germline CDR1 reads SGHTA; CDR2 reads FQGTGA. The V and J ends lost 4 bases and 7 bases respectively, with 13 bases between them. CDR3 region: CASSYSGLGGELFF. CDR3 DNA sequence: TGTGCCAGCAGCTATTCGGGGTTGGGCGGGGAGCTGTTTTTT.

The chain joins TRBV4-1 to TRBJ2-7, with 8 bases fitting TRBD1. The germline V gene has CDR1 MGHRA and CDR2 YSYEKL. The CDR3 has 15 amino acids. The junction had 4 bases not matched to a gene; V was cut back by 0 bases and J by 3 bases. In DNA, the CDR3 is TGCGCCAGCAGCCAAGACCGCGGACAGGGCTACGAGCAGTACTTC. Amino acid sequence: CASSQDRGQGYEQYF.

This clone was observed a handful of times. The rearrangement uses TRBV5-1 and TRBJ2-7; 8 bases agree with TRBD2. V trimming: 4 bases; J trimming: 0 bases; junction bases outside the gene matches: 15. The germline gives CDR1 SGHRS, CDR2 YFSETQ. The CDR3 runs to 18 residues. The CDR3 here is CASSTGGGSGRGSYEQYF. CDR3 in DNA: TGCGCCAGCAGCACCGGCGGGGGGAGCGGGAGAGGCTCCTACGAGCAGTACTTC.

The chain uses TRBV14 and TRBJ1-1, with D tentatively TRBD1 (6 bases). The CDR3 extends over 16 amino acids. Germline V gene lookup returns CDR1 SGHDN and CDR2 FVKESK. V dropped 3 bases and J dropped 1 base, with 15 bases sitting between them. The chain's CDR3 is CASSQLTGTQNTEAFF. The CDR3 nucleotides read TGTGCCAGCAGCCAGCTGACCGGGACACAGAACACTGAAGCTTTCTTT.

The chain is built from TRBV18 and TRBJ1-5, with 9 bases matching TRBD1. The germline CDR1 and CDR2 sequences are KGHSH and LQKENI. The V segment lost 4 bases and the J segment 4 bases; nucleotides outside the gene matches: 5. This CDR3 has 15 amino acids. This CDR3 is CASSRTGGGNQPQHF. The CDR3, as DNA: TGTGCCAGCTCACGAACAGGGGGCGGAAATCAGCCCCAGCATTTT.

The rearrangement joins TRBV14 to TRBJ1-2; D not certain. The CDR3 consists of 13 residues. V was clipped by 2 bases and J by 1 base, with 5 bases between them. In germline, CDR1 is SGHDN, CDR2 FVKESK. The CDR3 region has the DNA TGTGCCAGCAGCCAACTAATTAACTATGGCTACACCTTC. This translates into CASSQLINYGYTF.

For the CDR3, the DNA is TGTGCCAGTACGCTCCCAGGGGCCGGGGCCAACGTCCTGACTTTC. Amino acids: CASTLPGAGANVLTF. The chain joins TRBV2 to TRBJ2-6, with D perhaps matching TRBD1 (6 bases). CDR1 and CDR2 from the germline V gene are SNHLY and FYNNEI. V shed 9 bases and J shed 4 bases, with 16 bases lying between them. The CDR3 sequence is 15 residues long.